The rows below give T cell receptor beta chains drawn from one sample of a study of blood T cell repertoires in COVID-19. Generated by immunoSEQ multiplex PCR, the TCRdb table keeps only in-frame clones and is missing some. The repertoire includes more than 200,000 clones, about 80% of them detected once, and 4% to 6% sits in the top ten. The sequenced sample was peripheral blood. The receptors shown here come from a woman older than 75 with active or convalescent COVID-19. Each CDR3 is given without its conserved first and last residue. Fields, in order: J gene, CDR3 length, V gene, CDR3 protein.

TRBJ1-2	11	TRBV7-2	ASSPDRNYGYT
TRBJ1-5	14	TRBV6-5	ASSSTGLYSNQPQH
TRBJ1-5	11	TRBV29-1	SVVQANNQPQH
TRBJ2-1	13	TRBV19	ASSIGHNSYNEQF
TRBJ1-6	13	TRBV3-1/TRBV3-2	ASSQAGVIGSPLH
TRBJ2-2	13	TRBV6-5	ASSYGNSNTGELF
TRBJ1-2	10	TRBV2	ATSLTVYGYT
TRBJ2-5	15	TRBV4-1	ASSQDYGLAGGMTQY
TRBJ1-1	13	TRBV9	ASSAIQGSNTEAF
TRBJ2-1	11	TRBV19	ASTLGLYNEQF
TRBJ1-3	14	TRBV5-6	ASSLEGQGLGNTIY
TRBJ2-3	13	TRBV28	ASSFAGGGTDTQY
TRBJ2-2	16	TRBV24-1	ATSGTDRGLVGTGELF
TRBJ2-3	10	TRBV29-1	SVVTDTDTQY
TRBJ2-5	10	TRBV2	ASSDSAETQY
TRBJ1-6	13	TRBV27	ASSSRQGLNSPLH
TRBJ2-7	13	TRBV14	ASSQGRTGAYEQY
TRBJ1-4	11	TRBV12-3/TRBV12-4	ASRTAVNEKLF
TRBJ2-5	15	TRBV5-1	ASSLGLQTARTETQY
TRBJ2-1	11	TRBV28	ASSLTDLREQF
TRBJ1-1	12	TRBV3-1/TRBV3-2	ASSQVSRGTEAF
TRBJ1-4	13	TRBV19	ASSTIRQGNEKLF
TRBJ1-1	11	TRBV12-3/TRBV12-4	ASSLGTGGEAF
TRBJ2-4	14	TRBV23-1	ASSQYPRDSKNIQY
TRBJ1-5	13	TRBV4-1	ASSQAVRQTAPQH
TRBJ1-5	12	TRBV24-1	ATGSGQHNQPQH
TRBJ1-2	9	TRBV28	ASSSGYGYT
TRBJ1-5	14	TRBV15	ATSRGGQVSNQPQH
TRBJ1-1	11	TRBV29-1	SVDSGVGTEAF
TRBJ1-2	13	TRBV25-1	ASSEYGYRGLGYT
TRBJ1-2	10	TRBV7-9	ASSLSGGGYT
TRBJ1-2	13	TRBV29-1	SARWRAGGNQGYT
TRBJ2-2	11	TRBV2	ASSVRDTGELF
TRBJ2-5	14	TRBV5-4	ASSLSWGSGARTQY
TRBJ2-4	14	TRBV20-1	SASPPPRGRSNIQY
TRBJ2-3	11	TRBV19	ASTQGYTDTQY
TRBJ1-2	11	TRBV30	AWSRTGGAGYT
TRBJ1-6	17	TRBV5-1	ASSLTTGIDGYHNSPLH
TRBJ1-3	15	TRBV15	ATSTPTGPSSGNTIY
TRBJ2-2	10	TRBV5-5	ASSLDLGELF
TRBJ1-5	11	TRBV29-1	SVVDGGHQPQH
TRBJ2-7	14	TRBV11-2	ASRFRHELAPYEQY
TRBJ1-3	12	TRBV30	AWETGGSGNTIY
TRBJ1-2	12	TRBV7-2	ASSLAQTIYGYT
TRBJ1-3	11	TRBV12-3/TRBV12-4	ASSSTDGNTIY
TRBJ1-2	12	TRBV19	ASNSQEESNGYT
TRBJ2-1	13	TRBV6-5	ATSRLALGYNEQF
TRBJ1-2	10	TRBV27	ASSDSPYGYT
TRBJ2-2	13	TRBV2	ASNGDTQNTGELF
TRBJ1-2	9	TRBV30	AWSSGGGYT
TRBJ1-1	11	TRBV19	ASSFGGNTEAF
TRBJ1-4	12	TRBV5-1	ASSQGAGDEKLF
TRBJ1-2	11	TRBV27	ASRDRGLSGYT
TRBJ1-1	11	TRBV29-1	SAVTGSETEAF
TRBJ1-2	11	TRBV28	ASSLYGVYGYT
TRBJ2-1	14	TRBV5-1	ASSLAGTGPYNEQF